This T cell receptor (beta chain) was obtained from a study of blood T cell repertoires in COVID-19 (TCRdb year 2020). Regarding the research as a whole: Collaborator samples came from the United States, Italy and Spain and covered acute and convalescent phases of COVID-19. The prospective study material was composed of cDNA or gDNA derived from T cells, B-cell-depleted T cells, or PBMCs. Subjects who had been exposed to COVID-19, were actively infected with it, or had recovered from it provided the deeply sampled blood TCRbeta repertoires that made up the dataset. A freely available public database, intended as a resource for researchers studying the immune response to SARS-CoV-2, is where the repertoires were released. The samples were drawn from two sources: the first 160 participants of the ongoing ImmuneRACE study, and fewer than 1,500 subjects contributed by 6 global collaborators. Nearly every sample came with metadata listing a de-identified subject ID, COVID-19 status, age in years and sex. Where available, HLA class I and class II types were obtained from metadata supplied by the sample provider rather than from assay-based typing.

Overall results and qualifications from the work: How much clinical and demographic metadata was included differed by source and by participant, and the metadata was provided uncurated.

Each collaborating institution followed its own protocols to collect whole blood in K2EDTA tubes. Collaborator samples were shipped for TCRbeta analysis as frozen whole blood, isolated PBMCs, or DNA extracted from either sample type. TCRbeta CDR3 regions were amplified from genomic DNA using the immunoSEQ Assay, a bias-controlled multiplex PCR. On the authors' methods: Within the assay, amplification of reference gene primers was used to estimate how many nucleated cells each sample contained. Sequence reads were collapsed and filtered to measure the absolute abundance of every unique TCRbeta CDR3 rearrangement. For each sample, productive Simpson clonality was calculated as the square root of Simpson's diversity index across productive rearrangements. This immuneACCESS table, as held by TCRdb, lists in-frame sequences with V and J called but not all clones. Of the missing ones, under half trace to an unresolved V gene in checked studies; the others have no known cause. The V and J calls and clone size come from that table; D and trimming were worked out from the DNA. Here the sample has more than 95,000 clones; 75% to 85% occur a single time. The top ten clones comprise roughly 10% of the sample.

Spanning cysteine to phenylalanine, the CDR3 consists of 15 amino acids. Only the CDR3 DNA is retained, 45 bases long and in frame from the first base. V is trimmed back by 0 bases and J by 5 bases, and the junction contains 4 bases that no gene match accounts for. Based on the germline V gene, the CDR1 and CDR2 sequences are SGHTA and FQGNSA. A note on this clone: Its binding antigen is unknown. The sample holds no much larger clone one base away, and base qualities are not on file.

Sequencing was carried out using peripheral blood. The sequence was collected from a woman aged 70 to 79 with acute or convalescent COVID-19. This receptor chain uses TRBV7-2 and TRBJ2-3; 8 of the junction bases match TRBD2. The DNA sequence is as follows: TGTGCCAGCAGCTTAGCCGGGAGGGCCGAAGATACGCAGTATTTT. This is translated as CASSLAGRAEDTQYF.